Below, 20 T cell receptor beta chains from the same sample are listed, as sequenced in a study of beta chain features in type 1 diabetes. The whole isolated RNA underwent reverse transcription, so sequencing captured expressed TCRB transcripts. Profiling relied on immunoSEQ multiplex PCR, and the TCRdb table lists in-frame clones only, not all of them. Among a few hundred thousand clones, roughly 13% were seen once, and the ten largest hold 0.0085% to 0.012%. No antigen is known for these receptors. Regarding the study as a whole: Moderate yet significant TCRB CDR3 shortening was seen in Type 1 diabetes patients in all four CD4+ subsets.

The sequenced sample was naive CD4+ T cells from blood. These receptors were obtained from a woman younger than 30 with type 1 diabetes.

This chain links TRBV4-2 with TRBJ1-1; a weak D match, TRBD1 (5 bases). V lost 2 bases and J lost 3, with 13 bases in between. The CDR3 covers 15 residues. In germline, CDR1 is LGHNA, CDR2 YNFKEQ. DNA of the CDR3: TGTGCCAGCAGCCAATTTGGGGGAGGGGACACTGAAGCTTTCTTT. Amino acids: CASSQFGGGDTEAFF.

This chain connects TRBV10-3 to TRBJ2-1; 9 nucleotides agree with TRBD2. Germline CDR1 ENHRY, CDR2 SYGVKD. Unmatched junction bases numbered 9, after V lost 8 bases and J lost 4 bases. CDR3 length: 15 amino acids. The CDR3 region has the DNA TGTGCCATCGCGCCTAGCGGGGACCCTTACAATGAGCAGTTCTTC. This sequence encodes CAIAPSGDPYNEQFF.

The CDR3 region has the DNA TGTGCCAGCAGTTCCTCGTTAGGGGGACCCTCTGGAAACACCATATATTTT. As protein: CASSSSLGGPSGNTIYF. This chain links TRBV25-1 with TRBJ1-3, with D possibly being TRBD1 (6 bases). The germline V gene encodes CDR1 MGHDK and CDR2 SYGVNS. V was clipped by 5 bases and J by 0 bases, with 17 bases between them. The CDR3 contains 17 residues.

The CDR3 DNA reads TGTGCCAGCAGCTTGGCTGCGGCCAAAAACATTCAGTACTTC. Translating gives CASSLAAAKNIQYF. This chain connects TRBV5-4 to TRBJ2-4; D is ambiguous. Trimming removed 0 bases from V and 1 base from J, with 5 bases in between. This CDR3 spans 14 amino acids. CDR1 and CDR2 (germline): SGHNT, YYREEE (reference sequence).

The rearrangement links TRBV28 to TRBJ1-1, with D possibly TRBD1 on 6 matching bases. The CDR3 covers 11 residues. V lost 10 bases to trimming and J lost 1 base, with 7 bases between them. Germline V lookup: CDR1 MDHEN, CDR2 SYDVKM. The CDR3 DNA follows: TGTGCCACGGGACAGAACACTGAAGCTTTCTTT. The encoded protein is CATGQNTEAFF.

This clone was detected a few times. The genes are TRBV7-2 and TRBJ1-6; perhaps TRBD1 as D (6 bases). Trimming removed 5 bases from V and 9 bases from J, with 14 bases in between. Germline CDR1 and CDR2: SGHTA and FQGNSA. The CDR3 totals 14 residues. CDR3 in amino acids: CASSQGQRGSPLHF. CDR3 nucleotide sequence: TGTGCCAGCAGCCAAGGACAGAGAGGTTCACCCCTCCACTTT.

The CDR3 reads CAWSRTTLNEQFF. CDR3 DNA sequence: TGTGCCTGGAGTCGGACTACTCTCAATGAGCAGTTCTTC. V gene TRBV30 combines with J gene TRBJ2-1; possibly TRBD2 for D (6 bases). The CDR3 extends over 13 amino acids. V was cut by 2 bases and J by 6 bases, with 11 bases left in between. CDR1 is GTSNPN, CDR2 SVGIG, per germline (reference sequence).

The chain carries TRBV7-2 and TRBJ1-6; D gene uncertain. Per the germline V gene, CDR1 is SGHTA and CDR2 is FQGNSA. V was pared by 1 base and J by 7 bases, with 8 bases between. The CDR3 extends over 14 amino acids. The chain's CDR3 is CASSLVGQNSPLHF. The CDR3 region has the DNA TGTGCCAGCAGCTTAGTTGGGCAGAATTCACCCCTCCACTTT.

CDR3 in amino acids: CASSDIDRANYGYTF. The CDR3 DNA sequence: TGTGCCAGCAGTGATATTGACAGGGCTAACTATGGCTACACCTTC. The rearrangement joins TRBV25-1 to TRBJ1-2; 7 bases align to TRBD1. The CDR3 totals 15 residues. Germline lookup yields CDR1 MGHDK and CDR2 SYGVNS. V was clipped by 3 bases and J by 0 bases; unmatched bases: 4.

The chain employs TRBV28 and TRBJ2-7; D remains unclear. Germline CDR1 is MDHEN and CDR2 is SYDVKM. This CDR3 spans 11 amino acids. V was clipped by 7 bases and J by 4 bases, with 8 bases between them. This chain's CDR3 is CASKVEYEQYF. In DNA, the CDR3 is TGTGCCAGCAAGGTGGAGTACGAGCAGTACTTC.

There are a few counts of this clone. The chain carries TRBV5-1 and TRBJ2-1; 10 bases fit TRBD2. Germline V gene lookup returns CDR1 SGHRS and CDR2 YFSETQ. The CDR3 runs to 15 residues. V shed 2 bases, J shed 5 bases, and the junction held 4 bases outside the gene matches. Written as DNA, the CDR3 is TGCGCCAGCAGCTTTCTAGCGGGAGTCGACAATGAGCAGTTCTTC. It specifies CASSFLAGVDNEQFF.

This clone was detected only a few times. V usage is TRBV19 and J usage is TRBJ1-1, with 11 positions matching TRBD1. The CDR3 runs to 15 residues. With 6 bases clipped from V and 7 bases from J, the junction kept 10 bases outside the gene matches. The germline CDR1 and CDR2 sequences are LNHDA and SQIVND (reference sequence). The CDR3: CASRRSGQGVIEAFF. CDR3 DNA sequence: TGTGCCAGTAGGCGATCGGGACAGGGGGTGATTGAAGCTTTCTTT.

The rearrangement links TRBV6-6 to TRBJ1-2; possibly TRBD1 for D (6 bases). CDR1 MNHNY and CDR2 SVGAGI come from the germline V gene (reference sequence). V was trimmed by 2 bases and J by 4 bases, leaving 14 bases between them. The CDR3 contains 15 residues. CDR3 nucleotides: TGTGCCAGCAGTTACCCGACAGGTTATGCCTATGGCTACACCTTC. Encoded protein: CASSYPTGYAYGYTF.

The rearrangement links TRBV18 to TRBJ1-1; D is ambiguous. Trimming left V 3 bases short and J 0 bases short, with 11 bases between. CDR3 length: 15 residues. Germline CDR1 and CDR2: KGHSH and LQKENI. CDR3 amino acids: CASSPTSLVNTEAFF. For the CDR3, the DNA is TGTGCCAGCTCACCCACATCCTTGGTGAACACTGAAGCTTTCTTT.

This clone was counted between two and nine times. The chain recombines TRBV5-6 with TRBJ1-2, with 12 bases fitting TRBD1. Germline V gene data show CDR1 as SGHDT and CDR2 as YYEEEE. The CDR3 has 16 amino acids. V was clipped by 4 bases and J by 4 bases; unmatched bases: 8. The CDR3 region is CASSPGTGGAGYGYTF. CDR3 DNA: TGTGCCAGCAGCCCTGGGACAGGGGGCGCCGGCTATGGCTACACCTTC.

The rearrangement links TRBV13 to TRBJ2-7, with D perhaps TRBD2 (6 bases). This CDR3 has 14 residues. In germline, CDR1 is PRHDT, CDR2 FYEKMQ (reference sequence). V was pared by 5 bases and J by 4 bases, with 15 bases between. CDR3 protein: CASSLRGIRYEQYF. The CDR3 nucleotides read TGTGCCAGCAGCCTCCGCGGGATTCGATACGAGCAGTACTTC.

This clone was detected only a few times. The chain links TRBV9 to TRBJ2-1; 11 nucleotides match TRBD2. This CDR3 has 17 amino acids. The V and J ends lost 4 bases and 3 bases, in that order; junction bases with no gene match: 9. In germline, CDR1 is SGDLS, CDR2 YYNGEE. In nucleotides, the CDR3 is TGTGCCAGCAGCACCGCGACTAGCGGGATGGTCTACAATGAGCAGTTCTTC. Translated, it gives CASSTATSGMVYNEQFF.

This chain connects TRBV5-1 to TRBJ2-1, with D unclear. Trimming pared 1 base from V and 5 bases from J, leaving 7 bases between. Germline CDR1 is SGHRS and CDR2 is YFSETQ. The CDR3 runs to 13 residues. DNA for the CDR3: TGCGCCAGCAGCTTGTCCCAGAACAATGAGCAGTTCTTC. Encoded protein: CASSLSQNNEQFF. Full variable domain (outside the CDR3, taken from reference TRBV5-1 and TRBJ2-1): KAGVTQTPRYLIKTRGQQVTLSCSPISGHRSVSWYQQTPGQGLQFLFEYFSETQRNKGNFPGRFSGRQFSNSRSEMNVSTLELGDSALYLCASSLSQNNEQFFGPGTRLTVL.

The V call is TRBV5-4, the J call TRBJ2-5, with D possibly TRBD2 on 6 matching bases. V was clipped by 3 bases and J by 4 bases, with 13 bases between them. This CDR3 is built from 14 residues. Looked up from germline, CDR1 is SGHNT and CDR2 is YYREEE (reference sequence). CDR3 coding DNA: TGTGCCAGCAGCTCCAAAAAGGAGGGAGAGACCCAGTACTTC. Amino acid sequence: CASSSKKEGETQYF.

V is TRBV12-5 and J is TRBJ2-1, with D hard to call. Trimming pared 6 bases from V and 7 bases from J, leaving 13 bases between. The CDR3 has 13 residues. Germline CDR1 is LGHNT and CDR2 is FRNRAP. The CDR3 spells CASGPEMRNEQFF. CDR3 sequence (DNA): TGTGCTAGTGGGCCGGAGATGCGGAATGAGCAGTTCTTC.